This T cell receptor beta chain is from a study of T and B cells in COVID-19 patients. TRB rearrangements were amplified by multiplex PCR with BIOMED2 TRB-A/B primers. From the multiplex PCR reads, TCRdb called clonotypes with MiXCR, one entry per CDR3 protein. The sample includes roughly 7,000 distinct CDR3 sequences, approximately 22% of them seen just once. Trimming stripped 2 bases from V and 4 bases from J, with 9 bases between. The CDR3 totals 15 residues. Germline-derived CDR1 and CDR2 are SEHNR and FQNEAQ (reference sequence). In its sample, this clonotype ranks as medium-sized. Each TRB amplification used about 250-550 ng of genomic DNA from blood.

This chain links TRBV7-9 with TRBJ2-6; the D is unclear. Input material: blood. This sequence originates from a human donor who had recovered from COVID-19. This chain's CDR3 is CASSLWDHGANVLTF. In DNA, the CDR3 is TGTGCCAGCAGCTTATGGGATCACGGGGCCAACGTCCTGACTTTC.